The 10 T cell receptor beta chains given below trace back to one sample, sequenced in a study of cytomegalovirus exposure and HLA in healthy donors. Researchers ran the PCR with 60 Vbeta and 13 Jbeta primers. The protocol was immunoSEQ multiplex PCR, while the TCRdb copy is restricted to in-frame clones and leaves out a portion. This table holds under 85,000 clones, just under 70% found once. Material for sequencing was PBMCs. Every receptor here comes from a woman aged 25 to 39 in good health and CMV-seronegative.

The chain uses TRBV2 and TRBJ2-5, with TRBD1 matching 8 bases. This CDR3 has 13 residues. Germline CDR1 is SNHLY and CDR2 is FYNNEI. V lost 2 bases, J lost 5 bases, and 1 base stayed unmatched. CDR3 sequence: CASSEYRGETQYF. As DNA, the CDR3 is TGTGCCAGCAGTGAATACAGGGGGGAGACCCAGTACTTC.

Only a few counts were recorded for this clone. It is likely a read error: a sequence one base away is far more abundant. The chain recombines TRBV7-2 with TRBJ2-7; a possible D gene is TRBD1 (5 bases). Germline values: CDR1 SGHTA, CDR2 FQGNSA. V was shortened by 2 bases and J by 2 bases, with 7 bases between the two germline ends. CDR3 length equals 13 residues. CDR3 sequence: CASSLTGAYEQYV. The CDR3 nucleotides read TGTGCCAGCAGCTTAACAGGAGCCTACGAGCAGTACGTC.

Notes on this clone: The junction departs from the called germline gene at one end, perhaps through a read error. The CDR3: CAGRAAGGVYNEQFF. CDR3 coding DNA: TGCGCCGGCAGAGCGGCGGGGGGGGTCTACAATGAGCAGTTCTTC. The chain recombines TRBV5-1 with TRBJ2-1, with 9 bases aligning to TRBD2. The CDR3 spans 15 residues. Germline values: CDR1 SGHRS, CDR2 YFSETQ.

The V and J genes are TRBV5-4 and TRBJ1-1; D is perhaps TRBD1 (6 bases). The CDR3 consists of 14 residues. Trimming removed 0 bases from V and 8 bases from J, with 14 bases in between. Germline V lookup: CDR1 SGHNT, CDR2 YYREEE (reference sequence). CDR3 bases: TGTGCCAGCAGCTTGGGGCGGCCCACAGGGGAAGCTTTCTTT. Residues: CASSLGRPTGEAFF. Full variable domain (rest looked up from reference TRBV5-4 and TRBJ1-1): ETGVTQSPTHLIKTRGQQVTLRCSSQSGHNTVSWYQQALGQGPQFIFQYYREEENGRGNFPPRFSGLQFPNYSSELNVNALELDDSALYLCASSLGRPTGEAFFGQGTRLTVV.

V and J are TRBV2 and TRBJ1-1, with D uncertain. Germline V gene data show CDR1 as SNHLY and CDR2 as FYNNEI. The CDR3 sequence is 12 residues long. Between the trimmed V and J ends, which lost 7 bases and 0 bases, there was a span of 6 bases. The CDR3 sequence: CASTRMNTEAFF. The CDR3 DNA reads TGTGCCAGCACGAGGATGAACACTGAAGCTTTCTTT.

The chain couples TRBV4-2 to TRBJ2-7; D might be TRBD2 (7 bases). V was shortened by 1 base and J by 3 bases, with 13 bases between the two germline ends. Germline CDR1 reads LGHNA; CDR2 reads YNFKEQ. The CDR3 loop spans 15 amino acids. CDR3 residues: CASSQGGGAYYEQYF. Written as DNA, the CDR3 is TGTGCCAGCAGCCAAGGAGGGGGGGCATACTACGAGCAGTACTTC.

For this clone: The junction shows a germline mismatch at one end, possibly a read error. The genes are TRBV30 and TRBJ1-2; D might be TRBD1 (5 bases). The CDR3 sequence is 14 residues long. CDR1 is GTSNPN and CDR2 is SVGIG in the germline V gene (reference sequence). In DNA, the CDR3 is TGTGCCTGGAGTAGAGGACATTTCAACTATGGCTACATCTTC. This codes for CAWSRGHFNYGYIF. Supplemented by reference TRBV30 and TRBJ1-2, the full variable domain reads SQTIHQWPATLVQPVGSPLSLECTVEGTSNPNLYWYRQAAGRGLQLLFYSVGIGQISSEVPQNLSASRPQDRQFILSSKKLLLSDSGFYLCAWSRGHFNYGYIFGSGTRLTVV.

The genes are TRBV18 and TRBJ1-1, with a weak D call TRBD1 (6 bases). This CDR3 region has 14 residues. The V gene's germline CDR1 is KGHSH and CDR2 LQKENI. V was pared by 6 bases and J by 4 bases, with 15 bases between. CDR3 sequence: CASSPGQTLTEAFF. DNA for the CDR3: TGTGCCAGCTCCCCTGGACAGACCCTCACTGAAGCTTTCTTT.

The genes are TRBV6-5 and TRBJ2-7, with a tentative D call TRBD2 (6 bases). The V gene lost 0 bases and the J gene lost 0 bases, with 9 bases spanning the gap. The CDR3 consists of 15 residues. Per germline, CDR1 MNHEY and CDR2 SVGAGI. CDR3 region: CASSYSFGGSYEQYF. The CDR3 DNA follows: TGTGCCAGCAGTTACTCGTTCGGGGGCTCCTACGAGCAGTACTTC.

The chain couples TRBV7-9 to TRBJ2-3; D is possibly TRBD2 (7 bases). This CDR3 spans 19 amino acids. Deletions cut 2 bases from V and 1 base from J, with 22 bases between. Germline V gene lookup returns CDR1 SEHNR and CDR2 FQNEAQ (reference sequence). CDR3 bases: TGTGCCAGCAGCTTACGGACAGTCCCGGCGGGGGCCGGCACAGATACGCAGTATTTT. Its translation: CASSLRTVPAGAGTDTQYF.